This is a list of T cell receptor beta chains from one sample in a study of CD8 T cells in ankylosing spondylitis. Using its own MiXCR run on the 5' RACE reads, TCRdb lists one record per CDR3 protein. The table records 300,000 to 400,000 distinct CDR3 sequences, about 14% of them present only once. Material: blood, either unsorted or a sorted T cell fraction (not recorded which). These receptors were taken from a male donor with ankylosing spondylitis or in good health (not recorded which). Each CDR3 is given with its conserved first and last residue. A D gene is named only where the DNA matches it firmly. Part of the rows lack a size; the others show once, few, many or a class for expanded clones.

V gene	clone size	D gene	J gene	CDR3 protein	CDR3 DNA
TRBV20-1	NA	TRBD2	TRBJ2-7	CSAQTSGAPYEQYF	TGCAGTGCGCAGACTAGCGGGGCCCCCTACGAGCAGTACTTC
TRBV6-1	NA	NA	TRBJ2-1	CASSAPLVSGYNEQFF	TGTGCCAGCAGTGCCCCACTAGTTTCGGGATACAATGAGCAGTTCTTC
TRBV29-1	many	NA	TRBJ2-2	CSVEKRSGELFF	TGCAGCGTTGAGAAAAGGTCCGGGGAGCTGTTTTTT
TRBV6-1	NA	TRBD2	TRBJ2-3	CASRPLSGTGTDTQYF	TGTGCCAGCAGGCCCCTTAGCGGGACCGGCACAGATACGCAGTATTTT
TRBV5-5	NA	TRBD1	TRBJ1-1	CASSLGQGLSTEAFF	TGTGCCAGCAGCTTGGGACAGGGGCTGAGCACTGAAGCTTTCTTT
TRBV12-3/TRBV12-4	few	TRBD1	TRBJ1-4	CASSLTGVDEKLFF	TGTGCCAGCAGCTTGACAGGGGTGGATGAAAAACTGTTTTTT
TRBV5-1	NA	TRBD1	TRBJ2-7	CASSPGQGGDEQYF	TGCGCCAGCAGCCCAGGACAGGGGGGTGACGAGCAGTACTTC
TRBV20-1	NA	TRBD2	TRBJ2-7	CSARGQTSGSYEQYF	TGCAGTGCTAGAGGCCAAACTAGCGGGAGCTACGAGCAGTACTTC
TRBV29-1	many	NA	TRBJ1-2	CSVEGSGTHGYTF	TGCAGCGTTGAAGGATCCGGGACACATGGCTACACCTTC
TRBV25-1	few	NA	TRBJ1-1	CASSALNEAFF	TGTGCCAGCAGTGCCTTGAATGAAGCTTTCTTT
TRBV20-1	NA	TRBD2	TRBJ2-1	CSAGGLAGVNEQFF	TGCAGTGCGGGAGGACTAGCGGGAGTAAATGAGCAGTTCTTC
TRBV12-3/TRBV12-4	many	NA	TRBJ1-5	CATRDNSNQPQHF	TGTGCCACCCGGGACAATAGCAATCAGCCCCAGCATTTT
TRBV10-2	NA	NA	TRBJ2-7	CANQVRRGTYEQYF	TGCGCCAACCAAGTCCGACGGGGAACCTACGAGCAGTACTTC
TRBV4-2	few	TRBD2	TRBJ2-3	CASSQELAGTTDTQYF	TGTGCCAGCAGCCAAGAACTAGCGGGGACCACAGATACGCAGTATTTT
TRBV14	few	NA	TRBJ2-7	CASSVQRVSEQYF	TGTGCCAGCAGTGTTCAGCGCGTAAGCGAGCAGTACTTC
TRBV12-3/TRBV12-4	many	NA	TRBJ1-5	CASSPSGRQPQHF	TGTGCCAGCAGCCCCTCTGGGCGGCAGCCCCAGCATTTT
TRBV5-1	few	TRBD2	TRBJ2-7	CASSLLAGGPGYEQYF	TGCGCCAGCAGCCTCTTAGCGGGAGGGCCGGGGTACGAGCAGTACTTC
TRBV4-1	NA	NA	TRBJ2-2	CASSSLRGALTGELFF	TGCGCCAGCAGCTCCCTCCGGGGGGCCCTCACCGGGGAGCTGTTTTTT
TRBV24-1	many	NA	TRBJ2-3	CATSGPGTDTQYF	TGTGCCACCAGTGGCCCGGGGACCGATACGCAGTATTTT
TRBV7-9	NA	NA	TRBJ2-3	CAPEDWGSDTQYF	TGTGCCCCCGAAGACTGGGGATCAGATACGCAGTATTTT
TRBV11-2	NA	TRBD1	TRBJ1-2	CASAGQTLNGYTF	TGTGCCAGCGCGGGACAGACTCTCAATGGCTACACCTTC
TRBV5-1	few	TRBD1	TRBJ2-1	CASSLQGDLGNEQFF	TGCGCCAGCAGCTTACAGGGGGATTTAGGGAATGAGCAGTTCTTC
TRBV9	NA	NA	TRBJ2-1	CASSVSDSYNEQFF	TGTGCCAGCAGCGTTAGCGACTCCTACAATGAGCAGTTCTTC
TRBV20-1	NA	TRBD2	TRBJ2-2	CSARPHSGRIDGELFF	TGCAGTGCTAGGCCGCATAGCGGGAGGATTGACGGGGAGCTGTTTTTT
TRBV5-1	NA	NA	TRBJ2-5	CASSEQDFQETQYF	TGCGCCAGCAGCGAACAGGATTTTCAAGAGACCCAGTACTTC
TRBV4-1	NA	TRBD1	TRBJ2-7	CASSHVGQAYSYEQYF	TGCGCCAGCAGCCATGTCGGACAGGCCTACTCCTACGAGCAGTACTTC
TRBV7-2	NA	TRBD2	TRBJ2-3	CASSLRPARGGVDTQYF	TGTGCCAGCAGCCTCCGACCCGCCCGGGGGGGTGTAGATACGCAGTATTTT
TRBV5-6	NA	TRBD1	TRBJ2-2	CASSPEDRVTGELFF	TGTGCCAGCAGCCCCGAGGACAGGGTCACCGGGGAGCTGTTTTTT
TRBV27	few	TRBD1	TRBJ2-7	CASSSYRDSYEQYF	TGTGCCAGCAGTTCGTACCGGGACAGCTACGAGCAGTACTTC
TRBV5-1	NA	NA	TRBJ2-2	CASSLVSNTGELFF	TGCGCCAGCAGCTTGGTGTCGAACACCGGGGAGCTGTTTTTT
TRBV5-5	NA	TRBD1	TRBJ2-5	CASSKQGAIGETQYF	TGTGCCAGCAGCAAACAGGGGGCGATTGGAGAGACCCAGTACTTC
TRBV4-2	NA	TRBD1	TRBJ1-1	CARSQEMDRGHTEAFF	TGTGCCAGGAGCCAAGAGATGGACAGGGGACACACTGAAGCTTTCTTT
TRBV12-3/TRBV12-4	NA	TRBD1	TRBJ1-2	CASGLDRAPYGYTF	TGTGCCAGCGGATTGGACAGGGCCCCCTATGGCTACACCTTC
TRBV6-1	NA	TRBD1	TRBJ1-5	CASRDTGGNQPQHF	TGTGCCAGCAGGGACACAGGGGGCAATCAGCCCCAGCATTTT
TRBV5-1	many	TRBD1	TRBJ1-4	CASSLQGSNEKLFF	TGCGCCAGCAGCTTACAGGGGTCTAATGAAAAACTGTTTTTT
TRBV3-1	NA	NA	TRBJ1-1	CASSQKDRNTEAFF	TGTGCCAGCAGCCAAAAGGACAGAAACACTGAAGCTTTCTTT
TRBV7-9	NA	NA	TRBJ2-4	CASSLDMAKNIQYF	TGTGCCAGCAGCTTGGACATGGCCAAAAACATTCAGTACTTC
TRBV11-2	few	TRBD2	TRBJ2-4	CASSFGLAGGDKNIQYF	TGTGCCAGCAGCTTCGGACTAGCGGGAGGGGACAAAAACATTCAGTACTTC
TRBV5-1	many	NA	TRBJ1-1	CASSLARSGGGNTEAFF	TGCGCCAGCAGCTTGGCCAGGTCCGGTGGAGGGAACACTGAAGCTTTCTTT
TRBV6-5	NA	NA	TRBJ2-1	CASSYRPDSENEQFF	TGTGCCAGCAGTTACAGGCCGGACAGTGAAAATGAGCAGTTCTTC
TRBV20-1	many	TRBD2	TRBJ2-7	CSARPPGLVYEQYF	TGCAGTGCTAGGCCCCCCGGACTAGTATACGAGCAGTACTTC
TRBV28	NA	TRBD1	TRBJ2-7	CASAGGRGSYEQYF	TGTGCCAGTGCAGGGGGCAGAGGATCCTACGAGCAGTACTTC
TRBV6-1	NA	TRBD2	TRBJ2-7	CASTRLAGNYEQYF	TGTGCCAGCACCCGACTAGCGGGGAACTACGAGCAGTACTTC
TRBV5-1	NA	NA	TRBJ2-3	CASSPDRTDTQYF	TGCGCCAGCAGCCCCGACAGAACAGATACGCAGTATTTT
TRBV4-1	NA	TRBD2	TRBJ2-3	CASSRTGTSGPLQYF	TGCGCCAGCAGCCGAACCGGGACTAGCGGACCGTTGCAGTATTTT
TRBV5-1	few	NA	TRBJ1-1	CASSSSPSVGTEAFF	TGCGCCAGCAGTTCTTCCCCCTCGGTGGGCACTGAAGCTTTCTTT
TRBV27	few	NA	TRBJ1-2	CASSSQGEYGYTF	TGTGCCAGCAGCAGCCAGGGCGAGTATGGCTACACCTTC
TRBV5-1	NA	NA	TRBJ1-3	CASSLGGESGNTIYF	TGCGCCAGCAGCTTGGGGGGGGAATCTGGAAACACCATATATTTT